The rows below give T cell receptor beta chains drawn from one sample of a study of blood T cell repertoires in COVID-19. Here immunoSEQ multiplex PCR was the method, and the copy in TCRdb shows in-frame clones only, minus some. This table has roughly 300,000 clones, 89% appearing once. The source material was peripheral blood. The receptors here all came from a woman in her 30s with COVID-19, enrolled during active disease. Both conserved end residues are part of each CDR3. The order of the fields is V gene, J gene, CDR3 protein.

>TRBV5-1|TRBJ1-2
CASSNGTAAYGYTF
>TRBV19|TRBJ1-2
CASSPGDSHSYGYTF
>TRBV3-1/TRBV3-2|TRBJ1-2
CASSQETGFGYGYTF
>TRBV5-1|TRBJ2-2
CASRTGTGDTGELFF
>TRBV13|TRBJ2-3
CASSLSPFREIKNGTDTQYF
>TRBV18|TRBJ1-2
CASSQATEYGYTF
>TRBV2|TRBJ1-6
CASSRDRGSNSPLHF
>TRBV15|TRBJ2-5
CATSREGQGTETQYF
>TRBV11-3|TRBJ2-3
CASSLLAGGHTDTQYF
>TRBV6-6|TRBJ2-1
CASTYGVSSYNEQFF
>TRBV2|TRBJ2-3
CASKELVAAGLQYF
>TRBV2|TRBJ2-1
CASTGMLGQGDYNEQFF
>TRBV21-1|TRBJ1-1
CASRTGGGTEAFF
>TRBV13|TRBJ1-1
CASTYLGEAFF
>TRBV4-1|TRBJ2-7
CASSLMTGPYEQYF
>TRBV13|TRBJ2-1
CASSWRGAYNEQFF
>TRBV13|TRBJ1-3
CASSLGMSSGNTIYF
>TRBV6-2/TRBV6-3|TRBJ2-4
CASSRQGNIQYF
>TRBV15|TRBJ1-4
CATSRGQGNEKLFF
>TRBV27|TRBJ1-5
CASSLVRDRVIQPQHF
>TRBV3-1/TRBV3-2|TRBJ1-2
CASSQVGGHGYTF
>TRBV12-3/TRBV12-4|TRBJ1-2
CASSLAYGYGYTF
>TRBV18|TRBJ1-2
CASSNAREGGYTF
>TRBV19|TRBJ1-6
CASSTRNSPLHF
>TRBV2|TRBJ1-2
CASSEAELYGYTF
>TRBV10-3|TRBJ2-2
CAISEFITGELFF
>TRBV15|TRBJ2-1
CATSHPARGQNEQFF
>TRBV3-1/TRBV3-2|TRBJ1-4
CASSQAGFVDEKLFF
>TRBV6-5|TRBJ2-5
CASSPRGADQETQYF
>TRBV12-3/TRBV12-4|TRBJ2-5
CASSFEGAGTQYF
>TRBV5-4|TRBJ2-6
CASSTDRGLSGANVLTF
>TRBV13|TRBJ1-2
CASSLGRSEGYTF
>TRBV19|TRBJ1-5
CAGASSNQPQHF
>TRBV5-5|TRBJ2-7
CASSARLGIIGYEQYF
>TRBV20-1|TRBJ1-1
CSASSPEGVGAFF
>TRBV5-6|TRBJ1-1
CASSTDRANTEAFF
>TRBV20-1|TRBJ2-3
CSASHLAGGGTDTQYF
>TRBV5-1|TRBJ2-7
CASTPEGSLYYEQYF
>TRBV21-1|TRBJ1-5
CASSPEDRPGDNQPQHF
>TRBV15|TRBJ2-3
CATSRASAGTSGGTDTQYF
>TRBV7-9|TRBJ2-7
CASSLARIGTGRRSYEQYF
>TRBV2|TRBJ1-5
CASSERVNQPQHF
>TRBV10-3|TRBJ1-3
CAISDMTGNTIYF
>TRBV4-1|TRBJ1-6
CASSQDRAGVDSPLHF
>TRBV3-1/TRBV3-2|TRBJ2-7
CASSSLPGSYEQYF
>TRBV7-2|TRBJ2-1
CASSLSGRGLDEQFF
>TRBV24-1|TRBJ1-4
CATSESGATNEKLFF
>TRBV18|TRBJ1-4
CASSPQGATTNEKLFF
>TRBV28|TRBJ1-5
CASSPISGSQPQHF
>TRBV19|TRBJ1-3
CASSSTGSSGNTIYF
>TRBV4-1|TRBJ1-6
CASSQEKPRLNSPLHF
>TRBV5-4|TRBJ2-1
CASSPGTSGGYNEQFF
>TRBV19|TRBJ1-1
CASSDPRGTGIESAFF
>TRBV6-5|TRBJ1-2
CASSYRTGGNYGYTF